The 26 T cell receptor beta chains in this list originate from one sample, sequenced in a study of blood T cell repertoires in COVID-19 (TCRdb year 2020). The library was produced with the immunoSEQ multiplex PCR assay. TCRdb's version of the immuneACCESS table is confined to in-frame rearrangements and falls short of the full clone set. An unresolved V gene accounts for under half of the shortfall where checked; the remainder is of unknown origin. The sample yields about 200,000 clones; roughly 90% were counted once. Less than 0.7% of the sample is in the top ten clones. Sequencing was done on a sample of peripheral blood. These receptors originate from a man in his fifties or sixties with acute or convalescent COVID-19.

J is TRBJ2-1 and V is TRBV29-1; 8 positions agree with TRBD1. Losses at the gene ends were 6 bases for V and 7 bases for J; bases not matched to a gene: 5. This CDR3 is 12 amino acids long. The germline V gene encodes CDR1 SQVTM and CDR2 ANQGSEA. The CDR3 DNA reads as TGCAGCGTCCGACGGACAGGGAATGAGCAGTTCTTC. It yields the protein CSVRRTGNEQFF.

The chain has TRBV2 and TRBJ2-4; a possible D gene is TRBD1 (6 bases). CDR1 and CDR2 from the germline V gene are SNHLY and FYNNEI. V lost 9 bases and J lost 2, with 11 bases in between. The CDR3 length is 13 residues. DNA of the CDR3: TGTGCCAGATCGCAGGGGTCCAAAAACATTCAGTACTTC. As protein: CARSQGSKNIQYF. Together with reference TRBV2 and TRBJ2-4, the CDR3 gives the full variable domain: EPEVTQTPSHQVTQMGQEVILRCVPISNHLYFYWYRQILGQKVEFLVSFYNNEISEKSEIFDDQFSVERPDGSNFTLKIRSTKLEDSAMYFCARSQGSKNIQYFGAGTRLSVL.

The chain recombines TRBV6-5 with TRBJ2-1; TRBD2 aligns across 9 bases. From germline, CDR1 is MNHEY and CDR2 SVGAGI. Germline trimming cut 6 bases from V and 4 bases from J; bases unmatched to any gene: 4. This CDR3 contains 14 residues. CDR3: CASSSGRPYNEQFF. CDR3 sequence (DNA): TGTGCCAGCAGCAGCGGGAGGCCTTACAATGAGCAGTTCTTC.

This clone was counted between two and nine times. V is TRBV10-3 and J is TRBJ1-2; D perhaps matches TRBD1 (5 bases). Germline CDR1 ENHRY, CDR2 SYGVKD. Trimming stripped 6 bases from V and 3 bases from J, with 20 bases between. This CDR3 has 16 residues. CDR3 region: CAISQTSGRGYYGYTF. The CDR3 DNA follows: TGTGCCATCAGCCAAACATCAGGAAGGGGCTACTATGGCTACACCTTC.

This sequence joins TRBV28 and TRBJ1-5, with D maybe TRBD1 (6 bases). CDR1 and CDR2 (germline): MDHEN, SYDVKM. This CDR3 spans 15 amino acids. Trimming removed 6 bases at V and 4 bases at J, with 16 bases between. CDR3 sequence: CASSPGGHRNQPQHF. The CDR3 bases are TGTGCCAGCAGCCCGGGGGGGCACCGAAATCAGCCCCAGCATTTT.

The chain uses TRBV7-2 and TRBJ1-1; perhaps TRBD1 as D (5 bases). The ends were cut back, 5 bases at V and 5 bases at J, with 12 bases in the middle. The CDR3 loop spans 13 amino acids. CDR1 and CDR2 from the germline V gene are SGHTA and FQGNSA. The CDR3 region is CASSRTFGTEAFF. CDR3 sequence (DNA): TGTGCCAGCAGCCGGACATTTGGTACTGAAGCTTTCTTT.

J is TRBJ1-2 and V is TRBV2; a possible D gene is TRBD1 (6 bases). Trimming stripped 0 bases from V and 7 bases from J, with 15 bases between. Per the germline V gene, CDR1 is SNHLY and CDR2 is FYNNEI. The CDR3 is made up of 15 amino acids. This CDR3 reads CASSEALLQGFGYTF. In DNA, the CDR3 is TGTGCCAGCAGTGAAGCGCTCCTGCAGGGGTTTGGCTACACCTTC.

V usage is TRBV9 and J usage is TRBJ2-1; D may be TRBD2 (5 bases). The CDR3 totals 17 residues. Trimming shortened V by 4 bases and J by 0 bases, and 17 bases separated the two germline ends. Germline V gene sequence: CDR1 SGDLS, CDR2 YYNGEE. As DNA, the CDR3 is TGTGCCAGCAGCCCCAGAGGGCCCTTGAGCTCCTACAATGAGCAGTTCTTC. This gives the protein CASSPRGPLSSYNEQFF.

The rearrangement links TRBV7-3 to TRBJ2-3, with TRBD2 as a possible D gene (5 bases). CDR1 is SGHTA, CDR2 FQGTGA, per germline. The CDR3 has 14 amino acids. Trimming shortened V by 1 base and J by 4 bases, and 9 bases separated the two germline ends. CDR3 loop: CASSLNTGSDTQYF. Here the CDR3 DNA reads TGTGCCAGCAGCTTAAACACGGGGTCAGATACGCAGTATTTT.

The CDR3 coding sequence is TGTGCCAGCTCACCCCCTACCGGGGAGCTGTTTTTT. This codes for CASSPPTGELFF. The V call is TRBV18, the J call TRBJ2-2, with unresolved D. Germline CDR1 reads KGHSH; CDR2 reads LQKENI. Trimming left V 3 bases short and J 5 bases short, with 4 bases between. The CDR3 loop spans 12 amino acids.

V gene TRBV5-1 combines with J gene TRBJ1-4; D remains unclear. In germline, CDR1 is SGHRS, CDR2 YFSETQ. The V end lost 4 bases, the J end lost 5 bases, and 15 bases lay between the germline ends. This CDR3 region has 15 residues. The CDR3 sequence is CASSLETATNEKLFF. The CDR3 DNA reads TGCGCCAGCAGCCTTGAAACCGCCACAAATGAAAAACTGTTTTTT.

This rearrangement joins TRBV6-2 or TRBV6-3 to TRBJ2-3; no clear D gene. The V gene lost 0 bases and the J gene lost 8 bases, with 6 bases spanning the gap. CDR3 length equals 12 residues. Germline CDR1 MNHEY, CDR2 SVGEGT. CDR3 nucleotides: TGTGCCAGCAGTTACTCCCTAGGTACGCAGTATTTT. Translated: CASSYSLGTQYF.

The chain joins TRBV3-1 (or the pseudogene TRBV3-2) to TRBJ2-1; 8 bases match TRBD2. The CDR3 contains 15 residues. With 3 bases clipped from V and 1 base from J, the junction kept 2 bases outside the gene matches. Germline V gene data show CDR1 as LGHDT and CDR2 as YNNKEL (reference sequence). CDR3 residues: CASSQREASYNEQFF. The CDR3, as DNA: TGTGCCAGCAGCCAGCGGGAGGCATCCTACAATGAGCAGTTCTTC.

The rearrangement joins TRBV3-1 (or the pseudogene TRBV3-2) to TRBJ1-3, with D possibly TRBD1 on 5 matching bases. Germline CDR1 is LGHDT and CDR2 is YNNKEL (reference sequence). Trimming stripped 5 bases from V and 0 bases from J, with 14 bases between. The CDR3 has 16 residues. The CDR3 spells CASSSRGDVSGNTIYF. The CDR3 DNA is TGTGCCAGCAGCTCCCGGGGGGACGTCTCTGGAAACACCATATATTTT.

The rearrangement uses TRBV5-4 and TRBJ1-5; D is unresolved. Deletions cut 4 bases from V and 5 bases from J, with 13 bases between. The CDR3 runs to 14 residues. Germline CDR1 and CDR2: SGHNT and YYREEE (reference sequence). The CDR3 protein is CASSQDGDDQPQHF. The CDR3 nucleotides read TGTGCCAGCAGCCAGGACGGGGATGATCAGCCCCAGCATTTT.

The J gene is TRBJ2-1, the V gene TRBV27, with 10 bases fitting TRBD2. The CDR3 loop spans 18 amino acids. Per the germline V gene, CDR1 is MNHEY and CDR2 is SMNVEV (reference sequence). Unmatched junction bases numbered 16, after V lost 4 bases and J lost 7 bases. The CDR3 DNA is TGTGCCAGCAGTTATCGTCTAGCGGGAGCACCTCCGAGGAATGAGCAGTTCTTC. It encodes CASSYRLAGAPPRNEQFF.

This chain uses TRBV5-1 with TRBJ1-6; 8 bases line up with TRBD1. The CDR3 length is 14 residues. The germline CDR1 and CDR2 sequences are SGHRS and YFSETQ. V dropped 1 base and J dropped 10; count of bases not matched to a gene: 4. The CDR3 spells CASSLSGGSSPLHF. CDR3 bases: TGCGCCAGCAGCTTGTCAGGGGGCTCATCACCCCTCCACTTT.

The chain carries TRBV18 and TRBJ1-5; D might be TRBD1 (6 bases). The length of the CDR3 is 17 residues. Trimming took off 6 bases at V and 2 bases at J, with 20 bases between the two ends. In germline, CDR1 is KGHSH, CDR2 LQKENI. This chain's CDR3 is CASSTSGGASGNQPQHF. As DNA, the CDR3 is TGTGCCAGCTCTACCAGTGGGGGGGCGTCGGGCAATCAGCCCCAGCATTTT.

This chain uses TRBV19 with TRBJ2-5, with D possibly TRBD1 on 6 matching bases. The CDR3 sequence is 13 residues long. From germline, CDR1 is LNHDA and CDR2 SQIVND (reference sequence). Trimming pared 5 bases from V and 4 bases from J, leaving 11 bases between. Here the CDR3 reads CASSAGGGETQYF. Here the CDR3 DNA reads TGTGCCAGTAGTGCTGGGGGCGGAGAGACCCAGTACTTC.

The J gene is TRBJ2-3, the V gene TRBV6-2 or TRBV6-3; weak D call: TRBD2 (5 bases). The CDR3 has 16 amino acids. Trimming stripped 0 bases from V and 1 base from J, with 11 bases between. Germline CDR1 reads MNHEY; CDR2 reads SVGEGT. The DNA for the CDR3 is TGTGCCAGCAGTTACTCGAATTTCGGGGGCACAGATACGCAGTATTTT. This translates into CASSYSNFGGTDTQYF.

V is TRBV7-9 and J is TRBJ1-2, with a possible D match to TRBD1 (5 bases). The length of the CDR3 is 13 residues. V was cut by 1 base and J by 8 bases, with 11 bases left in between. CDR1 and CDR2 (germline): SEHNR, FQNEAQ (reference sequence). CDR3 sequence reads: CASSLGTGDGYTF. The CDR3 nucleotides are TGTGCCAGCAGCTTAGGAACAGGTGACGGCTACACCTTC.

The genes are TRBV4-2 and TRBJ1-1; 9 nucleotides align to TRBD1. The CDR3 extends over 16 amino acids. CDR1 is LGHNA, CDR2 YNFKEQ, per germline. The junction had 10 bases not matched to a gene; V was cut back by 1 base and J by 7 bases. In DNA form, the CDR3 reads TGTGCCAGCAGCCAAGTTCTTACAGGGGGCGTGGTTGAAGCTTTCTTT. It is translated as CASSQVLTGGVVEAFF.

The chain is built from TRBV7-3 and TRBJ2-2; D perhaps matches TRBD2 (6 bases). The germline V and J ends were trimmed by 3 bases and 1 base, with 15 bases remaining between them. The CDR3 has 17 residues. Germline V gene data show CDR1 as SGHTA and CDR2 as FQGTGA. CDR3 bases: TGTGCCAGCAGCTTTTCCCCCTCCGGGGGGAACACCGGGGAGCTGTTTTTT. This gives the protein CASSFSPSGGNTGELFF.

The J gene is TRBJ2-3, the V gene TRBV4-1; D unclear. Germline CDR1 reads MGHRA; CDR2 reads YSYEKL. This CDR3 is built from 15 residues. Deletions cut 1 base from V and 2 bases from J, with 10 bases between. The CDR3: CASSQGGKNTDTQYF. For the CDR3, the DNA is TGCGCCAGCAGCCAAGGAGGTAAGAACACAGATACGCAGTATTTT.

The genes are TRBV6-2 or TRBV6-3 and TRBJ2-7, with a weak D call TRBD2 (5 bases). Trimming took 5 bases from V and 4 from J, leaving 12 bases between them. This CDR3 spans 13 amino acids. Germline lookup yields CDR1 MNHEY and CDR2 SVGEGT. CDR3 sequence reads: CASSIGMPYEQYV. DNA of the CDR3: TGTGCCAGCAGTATCGGGATGCCTTACGAGCAGTACGTC.

The gene calls are TRBV5-4 and TRBJ1-2, with D possibly being TRBD1 (6 bases). Germline CDR1 SGHNT, CDR2 YYREEE (reference sequence). V lost 4 bases and J 2 bases, leaving 12 bases between the germline ends. The CDR3 extends over 14 amino acids. CDR3 bases: TGTGCCAGCAGCATAGGACAGTTCAACTATGGCTACACCTTC. Its protein is CASSIGQFNYGYTF.